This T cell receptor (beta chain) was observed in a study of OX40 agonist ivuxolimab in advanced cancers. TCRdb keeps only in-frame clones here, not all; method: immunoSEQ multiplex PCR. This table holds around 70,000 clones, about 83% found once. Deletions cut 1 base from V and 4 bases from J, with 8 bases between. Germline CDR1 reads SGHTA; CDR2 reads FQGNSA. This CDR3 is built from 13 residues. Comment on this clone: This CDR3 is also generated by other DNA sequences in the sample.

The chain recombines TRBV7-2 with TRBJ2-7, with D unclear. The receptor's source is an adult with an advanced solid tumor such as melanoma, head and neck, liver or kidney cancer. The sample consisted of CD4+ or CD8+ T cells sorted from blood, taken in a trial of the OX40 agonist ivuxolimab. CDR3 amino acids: CASSLGWAYEQYF. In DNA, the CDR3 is TGTGCCAGCAGCTTAGGCTGGGCATACGAGCAGTACTTC.